The 17 T cell receptor beta chains in this list originate from one sample, sequenced in a study of blood T cell repertoires in COVID-19. Sequencing used immunoSEQ multiplex PCR; TCRdb keeps in-frame clones, though not all of them. Found here are about 160,000 clones, roughly 80% of them singletons; the top ten hold approximately 8%. Sequencing input: peripheral blood. These receptors were obtained from a man between 60 and 70 years old with acute or convalescent COVID-19.

The chain employs TRBV5-1 and TRBJ2-5; 14 bases align to TRBD2. With 4 bases clipped from V and 1 base from J, the junction kept 6 bases outside the gene matches. Germline V CDR1 and CDR2: SGHRS, YFSETQ. This CDR3 has 17 residues. CDR3 sequence: CASSPGGLAGGQETQYF. CDR3 DNA sequence: TGCGCCAGCAGCCCGGGTGGACTAGCGGGGGGCCAAGAGACCCAGTACTTC.

The rearrangement joins TRBV30 to TRBJ1-1, with D maybe TRBD1 (6 bases). The length of the CDR3 is 14 residues. V was shortened by 0 bases and J by 11 bases, with 19 bases between the two germline ends. Germline loops: CDR1 GTSNPN, CDR2 SVGIG (reference sequence). CDR3 loop: CAWSVSGVSYGAFF. In nucleotides, the CDR3 is TGTGCCTGGAGTGTATCAGGGGTTAGCTATGGGGCTTTCTTT.

The V gene is TRBV23-1, the J gene TRBJ1-1; 9 bases are a match to TRBD1. TRBV23-1 is an ORF, with its function uncertain. The CDR3 has 14 residues. V was clipped by 6 bases and J by 10 bases; unmatched bases: 12. CDR3 DNA: TGCGCCAGCAGAACTACAGGGGGCAAAACGAGAGCTTTCTTT. Translated, it gives CASRTTGGKTRAFF.

This clone was picked up a small number of times. The chain is built from TRBV19 and TRBJ2-1; 8 bases agree with TRBD1. Trimming removed 7 bases from V and 7 bases from J; junction bases left unmatched: 9. CDR1 and CDR2 (germline): LNHDA, SQIVND (reference sequence). The CDR3 spans 14 residues. CDR3 region: CASKGQGARNEQFF. The CDR3 DNA sequence: TGTGCCAGTAAAGGGCAGGGGGCTCGGAATGAGCAGTTCTTC.

The chain recombines TRBV27 with TRBJ2-5, with TRBD1 matching over 10 bases. The CDR3 extends over 15 amino acids. Trimming at V came to 6 bases and at J to 3 bases, leaving 7 bases not matched to a gene. In germline, CDR1 is MNHEY, CDR2 SMNVEV (reference sequence). The DNA for the CDR3 is TGTGCCAGCAGCAGCCCGGGACAGGGGAAAGAGACCCAGTACTTC. It codes for CASSSPGQGKETQYF.

This chain uses TRBV19 with TRBJ1-1, with 11 bases matching TRBD1. The trim removed 5 bases at V and 1 base at J, leaving 6 bases unmatched. Germline CDR1 and CDR2: LNHDA and SQIVND (reference sequence). The CDR3 consists of 16 residues. CDR3 bases: TGTGCCAGTAGTCTTTCCGGGACAGGGGGGAACACTGAAGCTTTCTTT. Translation: CASSLSGTGGNTEAFF. The complete variable domain, with remaining parts taken from reference TRBV19 and TRBJ1-1, reads DGGITQSPKYLFRKEGQNVTLSCEQNLNHDAMYWYRQDPGQGLRLIYYSQIVNDFQKGDIAEGYSVSREKKESFPLTVTSAQKNPTAFYLCASSLSGTGGNTEAFFGQGTRLTVV.

This clone was recorded only once. The gene calls are TRBV4-3 and TRBJ1-2; D unclear. Trimming cost V 3 bases and J 6 bases, with 23 bases left between them. The CDR3 has 17 amino acids. The V gene's germline CDR1 is LGHNA and CDR2 YSLEER. This chain's CDR3 is CASSQAGYLVPFHGYTF. CDR3 nucleotide sequence: TGCGCCAGCAGCCAGGCGGGATATTTAGTCCCATTCCATGGCTACACCTTC.

CDR3 sequence (DNA): TGTGCCAGTAGTATCAACAGCGCTCCCGGAGGGTACTTC. This encodes CASSINSAPGGYF. The V gene is TRBV19, the J gene TRBJ2-7, with a possible D match to TRBD2 (5 bases). The V gene lost 3 bases and the J gene lost 12 bases, with 18 bases spanning the gap. The V gene's germline CDR1 is LNHDA and CDR2 SQIVND (reference sequence). The CDR3 has 13 residues.

The chain uses TRBV27 and TRBJ1-4, with 7 nucleotides matching TRBD1. Germline CDR1 MNHEY, CDR2 SMNVEV (reference sequence). J lost 2 bases, V lost 5 bases, and 5 bases had no gene match. The CDR3 runs 15 residues. The CDR3 nucleotides are TGTGCCAGCAGTCCACAGGGGAATACTAATGAAAAACTGTTTTTT. Its translation is CASSPQGNTNEKLFF.

CDR3 DNA: TGCGCCAGCAGCCAAGTGGGGGGCGGGGGGACCCAGTACTTC. It codes for CASSQVGGGGTQYF. The chain uses TRBV4-3 and TRBJ2-5, with D possibly matching TRBD2 (7 bases). The CDR3 is made up of 14 amino acids. The V end was cut by 1 base, the J end by 7 bases, with 13 bases between. From germline, CDR1 is LGHNA and CDR2 YSLEER.

This chain connects TRBV14 to TRBJ1-1, with D possibly matching TRBD1 (5 bases). This CDR3 comprises 12 residues. Per germline, CDR1 SGHDN and CDR2 FVKESK. V was pared by 3 bases and J by 7 bases, with 9 bases between. CDR3 DNA sequence: TGTGCCAGCAGCCAGAGCAGGGATGAAGCTTTCTTT. It codes for CASSQSRDEAFF.

This clone appeared once. The gene calls are TRBV18 and TRBJ1-2; D gene ambiguous. Germline values: CDR1 KGHSH, CDR2 LQKENI. V dropped 0 bases and J dropped 4 bases, with 9 bases sitting between them. This CDR3 has 14 residues. As DNA, the CDR3 is TGTGCCAGCTCACCACCGGGGAGGTCCTATGGCTACACCTTC. It is translated as CASSPPGRSYGYTF.

This chain uses TRBV4-2 with TRBJ1-2, with D perhaps TRBD1 (6 bases). The CDR3 totals 15 residues. Trimming removed 0 bases at V and 7 bases at J, with 15 bases between. CDR1 is LGHNA and CDR2 is YNFKEQ in the germline V gene. CDR3 sequence: CASSQEIGGRGGYTF. CDR3 nucleotides: TGTGCCAGCAGCCAAGAAATAGGGGGTAGAGGTGGCTACACCTTC.

This clone occurred a few times. The chain carries TRBV9 and TRBJ2-6; TRBD1 is a possible D gene (5 bases). There are 14 residues in the CDR3. Trimming removed 6 bases from V and 8 bases from J, with 15 bases in between. Looked up from germline, CDR1 is SGDLS and CDR2 is YYNGEE. CDR3 region: CASNPKGSTNVLTF. In DNA, the CDR3 is TGTGCCAGCAACCCGAAGGGGTCAACCAACGTCCTGACTTTC.

The CDR3: CASSFTRKETQYF. The CDR3 region has the DNA TGTGCCAGCAGCTTTACTAGGAAAGAGACCCAGTACTTC. The V and J genes are TRBV7-9 and TRBJ2-5; TRBD2 might be the D (5 bases). V was cut by 3 bases and J by 3 bases, with 8 bases left in between. The germline V gene encodes CDR1 SEHNR and CDR2 FQNEAQ (reference sequence). The CDR3 is made up of 13 amino acids.

This chain uses TRBV11-1 with TRBJ2-7, with TRBD1 matching over 8 bases. This CDR3 comprises 15 residues. CDR1 and CDR2 (germline): SGHAT, FQDESV (reference sequence). V was pared by 3 bases and J by 0 bases, with 4 bases of the junction left unmatched. The CDR3 region is CASSLRTGSSYEQYF. CDR3 nucleotides: TGTGCCAGCAGCTTGAGGACAGGGAGCTCCTACGAGCAGTACTTC.

The chain is built from TRBV30 and TRBJ1-2; D possibly corresponds to TRBD1 (5 bases). Germline V CDR1 and CDR2: GTSNPN, SVGIG (reference sequence). The CDR3 extends over 14 amino acids. Trimming took 2 bases from V and 0 from J, leaving 10 bases between them. CDR3 residues: CAWSSTVSNYGYTF. For the CDR3, the DNA is TGTGCCTGGAGTTCGACAGTTTCTAACTATGGCTACACCTTC.